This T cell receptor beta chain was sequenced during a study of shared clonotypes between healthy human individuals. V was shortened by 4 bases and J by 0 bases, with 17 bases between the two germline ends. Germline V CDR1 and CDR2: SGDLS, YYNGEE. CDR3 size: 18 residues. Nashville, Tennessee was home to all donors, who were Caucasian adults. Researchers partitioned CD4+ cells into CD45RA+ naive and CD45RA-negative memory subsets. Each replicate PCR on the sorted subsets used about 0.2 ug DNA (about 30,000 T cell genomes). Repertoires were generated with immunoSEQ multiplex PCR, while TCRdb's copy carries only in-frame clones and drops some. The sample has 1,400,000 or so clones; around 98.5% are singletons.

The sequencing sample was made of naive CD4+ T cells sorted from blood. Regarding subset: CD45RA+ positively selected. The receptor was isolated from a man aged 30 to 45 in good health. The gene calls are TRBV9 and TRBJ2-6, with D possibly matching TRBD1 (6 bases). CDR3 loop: CASSFRGSLVSGANVLTF. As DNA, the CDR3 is TGTGCCAGCAGCTTCAGGGGTTCCTTAGTCTCTGGGGCCAACGTCCTGACTTTC.